The count of the clone carrying this T cell receptor (beta chain) is one. Generated by immunoSEQ multiplex PCR, the TCRdb table keeps only in-frame clones and is missing some. The sample has 260,000 or so clones; roughly 79% are singletons. The CDR3 is made up of 13 amino acids. The germline V and J ends were trimmed by 5 bases and 0 bases, with 5 bases remaining between them. Germline V lookup: CDR1 LNHDA, CDR2 SQIVND (reference sequence). The data originate from a study of blood T cell repertoires in COVID-19. Study-level information: The cDNA or gDNA used as material had been derived from T cells, B-cell-depleted T cells, or PBMCs.

Sequencing input: peripheral blood. J is TRBJ1-5 and V is TRBV19, with unresolved D. The TCR sequence derives from an elderly woman with COVID-19, enrolled during active disease. The DNA for the CDR3 is TGTGCCAGTAGTGACTATAGCAATCAGCCCCAGCATTTT. Translation: CASSDYSNQPQHF.